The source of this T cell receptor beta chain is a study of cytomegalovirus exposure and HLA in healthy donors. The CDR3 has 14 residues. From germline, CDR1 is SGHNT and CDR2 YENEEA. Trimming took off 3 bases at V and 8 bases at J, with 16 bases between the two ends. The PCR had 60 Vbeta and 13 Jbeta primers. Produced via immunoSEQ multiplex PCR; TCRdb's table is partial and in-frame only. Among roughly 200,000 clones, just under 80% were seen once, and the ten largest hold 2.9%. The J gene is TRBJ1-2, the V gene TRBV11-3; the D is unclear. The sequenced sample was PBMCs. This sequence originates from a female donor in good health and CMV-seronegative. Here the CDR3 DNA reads TGTGCCAGCAGCTTGGGAGGATTGGGGATAGGCTACACCTTC. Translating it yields CASSLGGLGIGYTF. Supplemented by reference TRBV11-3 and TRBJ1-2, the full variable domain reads EAGVVQSPRYKIIEKKQPVAFWCNPISGHNTLYWYLQNLGQGPELLIRYENEEAVDDSQLPKDRFSAERLKGVDSTLKIQPAELGDSAVYLCASSLGGLGIGYTFGSGTRLTVV.